The 20 T cell receptor beta chains listed next were all sequenced from one sample in a study of metastatic and nonmetastatic thyroid tumors. Each patient came to thyroid surgery without any prior treatment (of any kind). TCRdb re-clonotyped the PCR reads via MiXCR. Of about 16,000 clones in the sample, 30% to 40% were seen once. Material: tumor tissue. These receptors all stem from a male donor with papillary thyroid cancer or a benign thyroid nodule (not recorded which). Some clones in this sample may be carry-over from other donors' samples.

This sequence joins TRBV11-2 and TRBJ2-5; D remains unclear. Looked up from germline, CDR1 is SGHAT and CDR2 is FQNNGV. V lost 0 bases, J lost 3 bases, and 14 bases lay in between. The CDR3 runs 16 residues. The chain's CDR3 is CASSLDLTIGKETQYF. The DNA of the CDR3 is TGTGCCAGCAGCTTAGATCTCACGATAGGGAAAGAGACCCAGTACTTC.

This chain uses TRBV27 with TRBJ2-2, with D perhaps TRBD2 (6 bases). Germline V gene data show CDR1 as MNHEY and CDR2 as SMNVEV (reference sequence). V was shortened by 0 bases and J by 5 bases, with 22 bases between the two germline ends. This CDR3 region has 19 residues. CDR3 in DNA: TGTGCCAGCAGTTTATCCTCCGGTATGCTTGGGACTCAAACCGGGGAGCTGTTTTTT. Its protein is CASSLSSGMLGTQTGELFF.

This sequence joins TRBV29-1 and TRBJ2-2; D uncertain. V was pared by 6 bases and J by 0 bases, with 14 bases between. Germline loops: CDR1 SQVTM, CDR2 ANQGSEA. The CDR3 is made up of 15 amino acids. The CDR3 sequence: CSVGRRSANTGELFF. The CDR3 nucleotides are TGCAGCGTCGGTCGCCGGAGCGCGAACACCGGGGAGCTGTTTTTT.

This clone was picked up many times. This chain connects TRBV6-4 to TRBJ1-4, with a possible D match to TRBD1 (6 bases). The V end lost 4 bases, the J end lost 8 bases, and 17 bases lay between the germline ends. This CDR3 contains 15 residues. Germline CDR1 is MRHNA and CDR2 is SNTAGT. The CDR3 protein is CASSAPTGFYEKLFF. CDR3 DNA: TGTGCCAGCAGTGCCCCCACAGGGTTTTACGAAAAACTGTTTTTT.

The rearrangement links TRBV11-1 to TRBJ1-1; possible D gene TRBD1, 5 bases. Germline values: CDR1 SGHAT, CDR2 FQDESV (reference sequence). Trimming took off 0 bases at V and 6 bases at J, with 8 bases between the two ends. There are 13 residues in the CDR3. The CDR3 DNA follows: TGTGCCAGCAGCTTAGCGTACAGGCCTGAAGCTTTCTTT. This codes for CASSLAYRPEAFF.

The J gene is TRBJ2-7, the V gene TRBV5-1; D is undetermined. This CDR3 has 14 residues. The germline gives CDR1 SGHRS, CDR2 YFSETQ. V lost 1 base to trimming and J lost 0 bases, with 8 bases between them. The CDR3 DNA follows: TGCGCCAGCAGCTTGTCATCTGGCTCCTACGAGCAGTACTTC. This sequence encodes CASSLSSGSYEQYF.

V and J are TRBV6-1 and TRBJ2-3; no clear D gene. CDR3 length: 12 amino acids. From germline, CDR1 is MNHNS and CDR2 SASEGT. Deletions cut 6 bases from V and 9 bases from J, with 13 bases between. CDR3 coding DNA: TGTGCCAGCAGCGAGCTAGACGAAACGCAGTATTTT. Amino acid sequence: CASSELDETQYF.

The chain is built from TRBV19 and TRBJ1-6; 8 bases agree with TRBD1. This CDR3 has 16 amino acids. With 1 base clipped from V and 7 bases from J, the junction kept 6 bases outside the gene matches. The germline gives CDR1 LNHDA, CDR2 SQIVND (reference sequence). The CDR3 nucleotides read TGTGCCAGTAGTATAGTATCGGGACAGGAGAATTCACCCCTCCACTTT. The encoded protein is CASSIVSGQENSPLHF.

This clone was seen at least ten times. The CDR3 spells CASSPTAGGGETQYF. The CDR3 DNA is TGTGCCAGCAGTCCAACAGCGGGAGGAGGGGAGACCCAGTACTTC. The chain recombines TRBV6-4 with TRBJ2-5; 9 nucleotides agree with TRBD2. The CDR3 extends over 15 amino acids. Germline CDR1 reads MRHNA; CDR2 reads SNTAGT. The trim removed 5 bases at V and 5 bases at J, leaving 9 bases unmatched.

This chain links TRBV6-1 with TRBJ2-2; the D gene is possibly TRBD1 (5 bases). The V end lost 5 bases, the J end lost 0 bases, and 16 bases lay between the germline ends. Germline values: CDR1 MNHNS, CDR2 SASEGT. The CDR3 is made up of 17 amino acids. CDR3 loop: CASSLRTSKTNTGELFF. For the CDR3, the DNA is TGTGCCAGCAGTTTGCGGACAAGCAAAACGAACACCGGGGAGCTGTTTTTT.

J is TRBJ2-5 and V is TRBV6-2 or TRBV6-3; D not resolved. The V gene lost 5 bases and the J gene lost 2 bases, with 12 bases spanning the gap. This CDR3 has 14 residues. The germline CDR1 and CDR2 sequences are MNHEY and SVGEGT. Here the CDR3 reads CASSGGDPQETQYF. Here the CDR3 DNA reads TGTGCCAGCAGTGGTGGCGATCCTCAAGAGACCCAGTACTTC.

This clone has ten or more counts. The J gene is TRBJ2-3, the V gene TRBV2; 8 bases map to TRBD2. Germline V gene data show CDR1 as SNHLY and CDR2 as FYNNEI. The CDR3 is 16 residues long. V was clipped by 8 bases and J by 1 base; unmatched bases: 11. The CDR3 coding sequence is TGTGCCAGCCGCCGGGGGGGCGCGGGCCGCACAGATACGCAGTATTTT. Its protein is CASRRGGAGRTDTQYF.

This clone is medium-sized within its sample. This chain uses TRBV6-5 with TRBJ2-1; 11 bases match TRBD2. V shed 0 bases, J shed 7 bases, and the junction held 8 bases outside the gene matches. The V gene's germline CDR1 is MNHEY and CDR2 SVGAGI. The CDR3 is made up of 17 amino acids. The CDR3 spells CASSYSATGLAVNEQFF. CDR3 in DNA: TGTGCCAGCAGTTACTCGGCCACGGGACTAGCGGTTAATGAGCAGTTCTTC.

The chain recombines TRBV28 with TRBJ1-6; weak D call: TRBD1 (5 bases). Germline CDR1 MDHEN, CDR2 SYDVKM. The length of the CDR3 is 16 residues. Trimming stripped 5 bases from V and 7 bases from J, with 18 bases between. The CDR3 nucleotides are TGTGCCAGCAGTCCCGCAGGGTCCGGATGGAATTCACCCCTCCACTTT. Protein product: CASSPAGSGWNSPLHF.

By its share, this clone is medium-sized. The CDR3 sequence: CASSVASVPPYNEQFF. CDR3 sequence (DNA): TGTGCCAGCAGCGTAGCTAGCGTTCCTCCCTACAATGAGCAGTTCTTC. The V gene is TRBV9, the J gene TRBJ2-1, with D possibly TRBD2 on 6 matching bases. CDR3 size: 16 residues. V was trimmed by 0 bases and J by 2 bases, leaving 12 bases between them. Germline V gives CDR1 SGDLS, CDR2 YYNGEE.

The V gene is TRBV14, the J gene TRBJ1-2; the D is unclear. CDR1 and CDR2 (germline): SGHDN, FVKESK. The CDR3 runs 15 residues. V lost 1 base and J lost 7, with 16 bases in between. The chain's CDR3 is CASSQVWTDIGGYTF. CDR3 nucleotide sequence: TGTGCCAGCAGCCAAGTGTGGACTGACATTGGTGGCTACACCTTC.

The CDR3 DNA sequence: TGTGCCAGTAGTGGACGACAGGGGGCCACCTACGAGCAGTACTTC. Its protein is CASSGRQGATYEQYF. The J gene is TRBJ2-7, the V gene TRBV19; 10 positions agree with TRBD1. Looked up from germline, CDR1 is LNHDA and CDR2 is SQIVND (reference sequence). The CDR3 is made up of 15 amino acids. Trimming took 5 bases from V and 2 from J; bases not matched to a gene: 6.

The chain employs TRBV5-1 and TRBJ1-3; D is unclear. The CDR3 is 14 residues long. Germline CDR1 and CDR2: SGHRS and YFSETQ. V lost 1 base and J 0 bases, leaving 5 bases between the germline ends. The CDR3 DNA reads as TGCGCCAGCAGCTTGAAGAGCTCTGGAAACACCATATATTTT. This sequence encodes CASSLKSSGNTIYF. The whole variable domain, remainder taken from reference TRBV5-1 and TRBJ1-3, is KAGVTQTPRYLIKTRGQQVTLSCSPISGHRSVSWYQQTPGQGLQFLFEYFSETQRNKGNFPGRFSGRQFSNSRSEMNVSTLELGDSALYLCASSLKSSGNTIYFGEGSWLTVV.

This chain connects TRBV20-1 to TRBJ1-4, with 9 bases that match TRBD1. The V gene end was trimmed by 4 bases and the J gene end by 5 bases; junction bases not matched to a gene: 8. The CDR3 length is 15 residues. CDR1 is DFQATT and CDR2 is SNEGSKA in the germline V gene (reference sequence). CDR3 sequence (DNA): TGCAGTGCTATAGAAACCGGGACAGGGAATGAAAAACTGTTTTTT. Translation: CSAIETGTGNEKLFF.

This rearrangement joins TRBV5-1 to TRBJ2-2; TRBD1 aligns across 8 bases. The CDR3 runs to 16 residues. Germline V gene data show CDR1 as SGHRS and CDR2 as YFSETQ. J was trimmed by 2 bases and V by 2 bases; bases with no gene match: 5. The CDR3: CASSLQQGANTGELFF. DNA of the CDR3: TGCGCCAGCAGCTTACAGCAGGGGGCTAACACCGGGGAGCTGTTTTTT.